This T cell receptor (beta chain) was retrieved from a study of T-cell memory formation after mild COVID-19. Study results and limitations: CD4+ contracting clones were mainly CM and EM; CD8+ ones, EMRA. Memory from before infection featured some responding clones, which suggests cross-reactive memory joined.

Note on this clonotype: Antigen unknown.

The authors produced TCR alpha and TCR beta cDNA libraries with sample barcodes and UMIs by 5'RACE using constant-segment primers. TCRdb re-derived calls from the 5' RACE reads in MiXCR, one entry per CDR3 protein. The table has about 400,000 distinct CDR3 sequences, 20% to 30% seen once. There are 13 residues in the CDR3. The V gene's germline CDR1 is SQVTM and CDR2 ANQGSEA. V was shortened by 6 bases and J by 0 bases, with 12 bases between the two germline ends. The rearrangement links TRBV29-1 to TRBJ2-7; D is unclear. This receptor was obtained from an adult woman who had mild COVID-19 (a few samples of this study predate the infection). Cell type and time point are not known. Sequenced: PBMCs or a T cell subset sorted from them (not recorded which). CDR3 in DNA: TGCAGCGTAGAGACGGTGAGCTCCTACGAGCAGTACTTC. Translating it yields CSVETVSSYEQYF.